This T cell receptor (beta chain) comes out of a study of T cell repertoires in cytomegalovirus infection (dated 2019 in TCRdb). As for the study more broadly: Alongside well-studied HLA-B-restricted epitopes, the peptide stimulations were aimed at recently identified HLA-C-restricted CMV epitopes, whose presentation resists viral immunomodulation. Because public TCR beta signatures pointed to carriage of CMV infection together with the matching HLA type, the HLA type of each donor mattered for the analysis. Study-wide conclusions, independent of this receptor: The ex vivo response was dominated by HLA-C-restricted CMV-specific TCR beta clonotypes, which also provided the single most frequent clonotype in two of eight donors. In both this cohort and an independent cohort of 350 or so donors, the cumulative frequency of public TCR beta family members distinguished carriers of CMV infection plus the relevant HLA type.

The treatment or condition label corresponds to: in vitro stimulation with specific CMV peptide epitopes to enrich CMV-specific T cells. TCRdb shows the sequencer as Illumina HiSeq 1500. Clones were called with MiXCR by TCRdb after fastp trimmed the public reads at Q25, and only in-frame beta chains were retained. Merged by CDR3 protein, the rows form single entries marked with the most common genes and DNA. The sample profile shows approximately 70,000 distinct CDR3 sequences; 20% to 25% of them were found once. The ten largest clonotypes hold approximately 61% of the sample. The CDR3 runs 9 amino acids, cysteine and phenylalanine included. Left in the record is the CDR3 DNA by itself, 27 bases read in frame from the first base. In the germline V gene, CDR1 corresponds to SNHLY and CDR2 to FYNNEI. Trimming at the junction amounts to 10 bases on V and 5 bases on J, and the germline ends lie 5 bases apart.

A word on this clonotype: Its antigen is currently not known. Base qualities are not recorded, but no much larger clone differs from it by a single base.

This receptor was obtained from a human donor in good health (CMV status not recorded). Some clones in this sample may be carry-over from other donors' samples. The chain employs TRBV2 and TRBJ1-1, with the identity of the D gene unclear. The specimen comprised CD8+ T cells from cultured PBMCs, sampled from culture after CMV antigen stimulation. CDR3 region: CATGTEAFF. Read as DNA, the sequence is TGTGCCACCGGAACTGAAGCTTTCTTT.